This TCR beta chain was profiled in a study of tumor-infiltrating lymphocytes in primary liver carcinoma. Each 20-30 mg portion of unsorted bulk tissue served as the source for co-extraction of RNA and DNA. The germline CDR1 and CDR2 sequences are DFQATT and SNEGSKA (reference sequence). Trimming left V 2 bases short and J 2 bases short, with 4 bases between. The CDR3 runs to 12 residues. This clonotype came up once. Using a constant-region primer together with ProtoScript II reverse transcriptase, TCR beta cDNA was made from roughly 500 ng of total RNA. Three nested multiplex PCR rounds, a slightly modified ARM-PCR, produced the libraries for TCR beta. The first two PCR rounds used TRBV1-TRBV30 primers with a Cbeta primer, nine to ten cycles each. One entry per CDR3 protein, called by TCRdb with MiXCR from the multiplex PCR reads. The table has just under 95,000 distinct CDR3 sequences, 65% to 70% seen once.

The chain employs TRBV20-1 and TRBJ2-1; unclear D gene. This sequence originates from a man in his forties with primary liver carcinoma and hepatitis B virus infection. Sequencing was performed on tumor-adjacent normal liver tissue. The CDR3 loop is CSARTTYNEQFF. In DNA, the CDR3 is TGCAGTGCTAGAACAACCTACAATGAGCAGTTCTTC.